These 24 T cell receptor beta chains originate from one sample sequenced in a study of regulatory T cells in long-lasting Graves disease. Building of the TCR beta libraries involved iRepertoire HTBI primers and Arm-PCR of CDR3 regions. A single record per CDR3 protein comes from TCRdb applying MiXCR to the multiplex PCR reads. In the table there are 200,000 to 250,000 distinct CDR3 sequences, 20% to 25% of which are singletons. Time point noted: newly diagnosed GD, antithyroid drugs for less than 3 months. PBMC-derived RNA was used for the TCR library. Here the sequenced sample was peripheral blood mononuclear cells (PBMCs), taken at new diagnosis, from a patient treated with antithyroid drugs. These receptor sequences come from a female donor with Graves disease.

This clonotype showed up many times. This chain uses TRBV7-2 with TRBJ2-2; possibly TRBD1 for D (5 bases). Germline V CDR1 and CDR2: SGHTA, FQGNSA. This CDR3 is built from 14 residues. The ends were cut back, 1 base at V and 7 bases at J, with 10 bases in the middle. The CDR3 nucleotides read TGTGCCAGCAGCTTAGGGGGCGCAAACGGGGAGCTGTTTTTT. Its translation: CASSLGGANGELFF.

This clonotype was counted many times. The rearrangement links TRBV5-1 to TRBJ1-1; D is perhaps TRBD1 (6 bases). Germline CDR1 is SGHRS and CDR2 is YFSETQ. V lost 5 bases and J lost 1, with 12 bases in between. There are 14 residues in the CDR3. The CDR3 protein is CASRGGRRNTEAFF. As DNA, the CDR3 is TGCGCCAGCAGAGGGGGACGGAGGAACACTGAAGCTTTCTTT.

The chain combines TRBV19 with TRBJ2-7; possible D gene TRBD1, 6 bases. The CDR3 has 16 residues. Trimming pared 5 bases from V and 5 bases from J, leaving 22 bases between. CDR1 is LNHDA and CDR2 is SQIVND in the germline V gene (reference sequence). Here the CDR3 reads CASSPLSGVQVDEQYF. The CDR3 bases are TGTGCCAGTAGTCCCTTGTCAGGGGTGCAAGTAGACGAGCAGTACTTC.

This clonotype was seen at least ten times. The genes are TRBV12-3 or TRBV12-4 and TRBJ2-1; TRBD2 aligns across 10 bases. V lost 6 bases, J lost 8 bases, and 10 bases stayed unmatched. This CDR3 is 15 amino acids long. CDR3 loop: CASRQSGGAFDEQFF. The CDR3 DNA reads as TGTGCCAGCAGACAAAGCGGGGGGGCGTTCGATGAGCAGTTCTTC.

Note on this clonotype: A read error is the likely source, as a far larger clone sits one nucleotide away. The rearrangement joins TRBV5-6 to TRBJ2-3; D possibly corresponds to TRBD2 (7 bases). The CDR3 runs to 16 residues. Deletions cut 4 bases from V and 2 bases from J, with 17 bases between. Germline V CDR1 and CDR2: SGHDT, YYEEEE. CDR3 region: CASSVEGGSYTDTQYF. In DNA, the CDR3 is TGTGCCAGCAGCGTAGAGGGGGGGTCCTACACAGATACGCAGTATTTT. Combining the CDR3 with reference TRBV5-6 and TRBJ2-3 gives the whole variable domain DAGVTQSPTHLIKTRGQQVTLRCSPKSGHDTVSWYQQALGQGPQFIFQYYEEEERQRGNFPDRFSGHQFPNYSSELNVNALLLGDSALYLCASSVEGGSYTDTQYFGPGTRLTVL.

This clonotype was counted ten times or more. The chain recombines TRBV18 with TRBJ2-5, with 10 positions matching TRBD1. J was trimmed by 6 bases and V by 3 bases; bases with no gene match: 7. This CDR3 comprises 15 residues. Germline assignment: CDR1 KGHSH and CDR2 LQKENI. DNA of the CDR3: TGTGCCAGCTCACCGTCGGGACAGGGGCTTCAGACCCAGTACTTC. This codes for CASSPSGQGLQTQYF.

This clonotype was found many times. The junction and the germline gene differ at one end; a read error may be behind it. V usage is TRBV5-5 and J usage is TRBJ1-2; 7 bases are a match to TRBD1. The CDR3 is 14 amino acids. The V gene's germline CDR1 is SGHKS and CDR2 YYEKEE (reference sequence). CDR3 DNA: TGCGCCAGCAGCCGAACGACAGGGAACTATGGCTACACCTTC. Protein product: CASSRTTGNYGYTF. The whole variable domain, filled in from reference TRBV5-5 and TRBJ1-2, reads DAGVTQSPTHLIKTRGQQVTLRCSPISGHKSVSWYQQVLGQGPQFIFQYYEKEERGRGNFPDRFSARQFPNYSSELNVNALLLGDSALYLCASSRTTGNYGYTFGSGTRLTVV.

This clonotype was observed many times. The chain combines TRBV28 with TRBJ1-2; 7 nucleotides align to TRBD1. V lost 3 bases to trimming and J lost 5 bases; unmatched junction nucleotides: 12. The V gene's germline CDR1 is MDHEN and CDR2 SYDVKM. This CDR3 contains 16 residues. CDR3 amino acids: CASSLRGKGAAYGYTF. CDR3 sequence (DNA): TGTGCCAGCAGTTTGAGGGGAAAGGGGGCGGCATATGGCTACACCTTC.

This clonotype was picked up many times. The gene calls are TRBV30 and TRBJ2-4; D ambiguous. The CDR3 runs 11 residues. V was shortened by 0 bases and J by 6 bases, with 3 bases between the two germline ends. CDR1 is GTSNPN, CDR2 SVGIG, per germline (reference sequence). The CDR3 sequence is CAWSVGNIQYF. Here the CDR3 DNA reads TGTGCCTGGAGTGTGGGAAACATTCAGTACTTC.

This clonotype was picked up many times. The V call is TRBV20-1, the J call TRBJ2-7; D unresolved. The CDR3 loop spans 12 amino acids. The V gene lost 6 bases and the J gene lost 2 bases, with 11 bases spanning the gap. The germline gives CDR1 DFQATT, CDR2 SNEGSKA (reference sequence). CDR3: CSADRLAYEQYF. The DNA of the CDR3 is TGCAGTGCAGATAGGTTGGCCTACGAGCAGTACTTC.

This clonotype occurred many times. This chain uses TRBV28 with TRBJ2-5; D gene unclear. The CDR3 has 12 residues. Germline V gene data show CDR1 as MDHEN and CDR2 as SYDVKM. Trimming removed 3 bases from V and 3 bases from J, with 5 bases in between. CDR3 sequence: CASSLGKETQYF. CDR3 nucleotides: TGTGCCAGCAGTTTGGGGAAAGAGACCCAGTACTTC.

Notes on this clonotype: The limits of the CDR3 on the DNA are not certain, so only TCRdb's listed CDR3 is given. The chain carries TRBV19 and TRBJ2-2; the D call in the table, TRBD1, was not verified against the DNA. Termini included, the CDR3 measures 24 amino acids. Germline V gene data show CDR1 as LNHDA and CDR2 as SQIVND (reference sequence). The CDR3 spells CASSVGTGGSGANVLTFGAGELFF.

This clonotype was recorded at least ten times. CDR3 amino acids: CASSWRGLNTDTQYF. CDR3 DNA sequence: TGCGCCAGCAGCTGGAGGGGACTAAACACAGATACGCAGTATTTT. This sequence joins TRBV5-1 and TRBJ2-3, with 7 bases aligning to TRBD2. The CDR3 contains 15 residues. V trimming: 3 bases; J trimming: 2 bases; junction bases outside the gene matches: 6. Germline-derived CDR1 and CDR2 are SGHRS and YFSETQ.

The chain couples TRBV7-9 to TRBJ1-3; D is possibly TRBD1 (6 bases). Germline CDR1 and CDR2: SEHNR and FQNEAQ (reference sequence). This CDR3 spans 13 amino acids. V was pared by 5 bases and J by 9 bases, with 14 bases between. The CDR3 spells CASSVGLGGTIYF. DNA for the CDR3: TGTGCCAGCAGCGTCGGACTAGGGGGCACCATATATTTT.

There are many counts of this clonotype. The genes are TRBV7-6 and TRBJ1-1; perhaps TRBD1 as D (5 bases). The CDR3 has 14 amino acids. The germline V gene encodes CDR1 SGHVS and CDR2 FNYEAQ. The germline V and J ends were trimmed by 6 bases and 1 base, with 12 bases remaining between them. Here the CDR3 reads CASRSRGRNTEAFF. DNA of the CDR3: TGTGCCAGCAGGTCCCGGGGGAGGAACACTGAAGCTTTCTTT.

This chain connects TRBV7-2 to TRBJ2-1; 10 bases align to TRBD2. Germline trimming cut 4 bases from V and 4 bases from J; bases unmatched to any gene: 4. The CDR3 consists of 15 residues. Looked up from germline, CDR1 is SGHTA and CDR2 is FQGNSA. CDR3 protein: CASSYLAGDYNEQFF. The CDR3 DNA is TGTGCCAGCAGCTATCTAGCGGGAGATTACAATGAGCAGTTCTTC.

The sample holds many counts of this clonotype. The chain combines TRBV2 with TRBJ2-5; D may be TRBD1 or TRBD2 (5 bases each). In germline, CDR1 is SNHLY, CDR2 FYNNEI. The CDR3 contains 15 residues. The V and J ends lost 5 bases and 5 bases respectively, with 18 bases between them. As DNA, the CDR3 is TGTGCCAGCAGTTTCTGGTCGGGGCAGGACGAGACCCAGTACTTC. Residues: CASSFWSGQDETQYF.

With regard to this clonotype: A much larger clone differs by one base, so this may be a read error. CDR3 in amino acids: CSARGGHSGGELFF. Here the CDR3 DNA reads TGCAGTGCTAGAGGCGGACACAGTGGGGGGGAGCTGTTTTTT. The chain uses TRBV20-1 and TRBJ2-2, with a tentative D call TRBD1 (5 bases). There are 14 residues in the CDR3. From germline, CDR1 is DFQATT and CDR2 SNEGSKA (reference sequence). V lost 1 base and J lost 8, with 14 bases in between.

The chain has TRBV5-1 and TRBJ1-1; 9 positions agree with TRBD1. This CDR3 is built from 17 residues. Germline values: CDR1 SGHRS, CDR2 YFSETQ. V dropped 4 bases and J dropped 2; count of bases not matched to a gene: 12. The CDR3 protein is CASSQEQGARRNTEAFF. The CDR3 coding sequence is TGCGCCAGCAGCCAAGAACAGGGGGCGAGGAGAAACACTGAAGCTTTCTTT.

This clonotype has just a few counts. The chain combines TRBV9 with TRBJ2-6, with D perhaps matching TRBD2 (6 bases). V was clipped by 5 bases and J by 1 base, with 13 bases between them. The germline CDR1 and CDR2 sequences are SGDLS and YYNGEE. The CDR3 is made up of 16 amino acids. The CDR3: CASRGFGTSGANVLTF. The CDR3 DNA sequence: TGTGCCAGCAGGGGGTTCGGGACTTCTGGGGCCAACGTCCTGACTTTC.

This clonotype was detected many times. The chain uses TRBV6-1 and TRBJ2-6, with D unresolved. V lost 6 bases and J 4 bases, leaving 7 bases between the germline ends. The CDR3 has 13 amino acids. CDR1 and CDR2 (germline): MNHNS, SASEGT. For the CDR3, the DNA is TGTGCCAGCAGAGTGGGGGGGGCCAACGTCCTGACTTTC. Translated, it gives CASRVGGANVLTF.

This clonotype was observed many times. The rearrangement uses TRBV11-2 and TRBJ2-5; D might be TRBD1 (6 bases). Germline-derived CDR1 and CDR2 are SGHAT and FQNNGV. This CDR3 has 13 residues. V was shortened by 5 bases and J by 5 bases, with 12 bases between the two germline ends. The DNA of the CDR3 is TGTGCCAGCAGCAACACAGGGTTGGAGACCCAGTACTTC. Its translation is CASSNTGLETQYF.

This clonotype was found many times. This rearrangement joins TRBV27 to TRBJ1-1; a possible D gene is TRBD1 (5 bases). Germline lookup yields CDR1 MNHEY and CDR2 SMNVEV (reference sequence). Deletions cut 4 bases from V and 7 bases from J, with 13 bases between. The CDR3 runs 13 residues. DNA of the CDR3: TGTGCCAGCAGTTGGGACCGTGGGGGTGAAGCTTTCTTT. It encodes CASSWDRGGEAFF.

V is TRBV5-6 and J is TRBJ2-5; D ambiguous. CDR3 size: 11 residues. The V and J ends lost 0 bases and 14 bases respectively, with 11 bases between them. The germline V gene has CDR1 SGHDT and CDR2 YYEEEE. This CDR3 reads CASSLERVQYF. CDR3 nucleotides: TGTGCCAGCAGCTTGGAAAGGGTCCAATACTTC.